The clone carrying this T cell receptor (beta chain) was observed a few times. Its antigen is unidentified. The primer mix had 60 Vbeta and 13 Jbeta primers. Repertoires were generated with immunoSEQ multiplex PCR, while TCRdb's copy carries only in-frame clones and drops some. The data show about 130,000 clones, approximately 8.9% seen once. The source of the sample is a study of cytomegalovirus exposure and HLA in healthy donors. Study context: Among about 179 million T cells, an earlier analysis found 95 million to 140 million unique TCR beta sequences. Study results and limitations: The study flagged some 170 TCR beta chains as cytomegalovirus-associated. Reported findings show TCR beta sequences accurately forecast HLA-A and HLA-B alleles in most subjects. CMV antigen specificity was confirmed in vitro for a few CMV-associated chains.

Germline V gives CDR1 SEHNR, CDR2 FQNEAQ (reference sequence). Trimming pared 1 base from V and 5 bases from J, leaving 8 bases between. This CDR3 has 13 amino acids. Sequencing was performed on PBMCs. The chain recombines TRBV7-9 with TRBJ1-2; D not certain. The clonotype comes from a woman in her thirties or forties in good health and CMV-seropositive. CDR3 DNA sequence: TGTGCCAGCAGCTTAGGGTGGAGTTATGGCTACACCTTC. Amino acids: CASSLGWSYGYTF.